A selection of T cell receptor beta chains follows, all from one sample in a study of response to subunit inactivated influenza vaccine. TCRdb independently ran MiXCR on the RT-PCR reads; one entry per CDR3 protein. The data hold approximately 500,000 distinct CDR3 sequences, with over 10% observed a single time. Sequenced here: PBMCs from blood, sampled more than 35 days after vaccination. The receptors stem from a man aged 45-65 years who received an inactivated influenza vaccine. Both conserved end residues are part of each CDR3. D genes are given only for firm matches. Expanded clones get a size class; other rows say once, few or many, or leave the size out.

D: .; J: TRBJ1-1; size: .; V: TRBV20-1; CDR3: CSAKGHRNTEAFF
D: .; J: TRBJ2-1; size: .; V: TRBV20-1; CDR3: CSAREAGQIKFF
D: .; J: TRBJ1-1; size: few; V: TRBV10-1; CDR3: CASRETGNTEAFF
D: TRBD1; J: TRBJ2-7; size: .; V: TRBV6-2/TRBV6-3; CDR3: CASKDLRDSRGEQYF
D: .; J: TRBJ1-2; size: few; V: TRBV11-2; CDR3: CASPFTEGDYGYTF
D: TRBD2; J: TRBJ2-7; size: few; V: TRBV20-1; CDR3: CSASYSGGDEQYF
D: .; J: TRBJ2-5; size: few; V: TRBV15; CDR3: CATSSYLGVQETQYF
D: TRBD1; J: TRBJ1-6; size: .; V: TRBV3-1; CDR3: CASSQSRTGGLPLHF
D: TRBD1; J: TRBJ2-1; size: few; V: TRBV12-3/TRBV12-4; CDR3: CASSLVGQGEQFF
D: TRBD1; J: TRBJ2-1; size: few; V: TRBV20-1; CDR3: CSARDWGQGASEQFF
D: .; J: TRBJ2-1; size: .; V: TRBV7-2; CDR3: CASSFRGHEQFF
D: .; J: TRBJ2-5; size: few; V: TRBV20-1; CDR3: CSARSTISQETQYF
D: TRBD1; J: TRBJ2-3; size: few; V: TRBV24-1; CDR3: CATRMGTGQGRSDTQYF
D: .; J: TRBJ1-4; size: .; V: TRBV3-1; CDR3: CASSLRGVSATNEKLFF
D: TRBD1; J: TRBJ2-1; size: few; V: TRBV7-9; CDR3: CASSGSGTAWNEQFF
D: TRBD1; J: TRBJ1-6; size: few; V: TRBV7-2; CDR3: CASSFRQGQNSPLHF
D: .; J: TRBJ2-7; size: few; V: TRBV6-2/TRBV6-3; CDR3: CASRSVIWDSYEQYF
D: TRBD1; J: TRBJ2-4; size: .; V: TRBV12-3/TRBV12-4; CDR3: CASSRQGIRNIQYF
D: .; J: TRBJ2-6; size: .; V: TRBV7-9; CDR3: CARPSGRANVLTF
D: .; J: TRBJ2-3; size: .; V: TRBV5-6; CDR3: CASSLVYPDTQYF
D: TRBD2; J: TRBJ2-3; size: few; V: TRBV7-3; CDR3: CASSLVGLAGDTQYF